This T cell receptor (beta chain) was sequenced during a study of T-cell reconstitution after alpha-beta-depleted transplantation in children. The CDR3 length is 13 residues. V was shortened by 1 base and J by 5 bases, with 6 bases between the two germline ends. CDR1 LNHDA and CDR2 SQIVND come from the germline V gene (reference sequence). Unique molecular identifiers were incorporated into the prepared TCRbeta library. Using its own MiXCR run on the PCR reads, TCRdb lists one record per CDR3 protein. The table records about a million distinct CDR3 sequences, roughly 29% of them present only once. This chain links TRBV19 with TRBJ1-5; no clear D gene. Specimen: PBMCs, mostly from graft donor cells, collected 360 days after TCRalphabeta/CD19-depleted stem cell transplant. The origin of this receptor is a boy in the first two years of life who had a stem cell transplant for SCID, so the T cells may come from the graft donor. For the CDR3, the DNA is TGTGCCAGTAGTATAGCCCCCGATCAGCCCCAGCATTTT. Encoded protein: CASSIAPDQPQHF.